This paragraph covers one TCR beta chain sequence. Its target is unknown. Other DNA sequences in this specimen translate into the identical CDR3. This entry belongs to a study of shared clonotypes between healthy human individuals. General observations from the study: The study found lower generation probabilities in non-shared clonotypes than in those shared by all four donors.

V dropped 4 bases and J dropped 1 base, with 7 bases sitting between them. The CDR3 extends over 12 amino acids. Germline CDR1 and CDR2: SQVTM and ANQGSEA. Some clones are missing from TCRdb's copy, which holds only in-frame ones; the method was immunoSEQ multiplex PCR. The sample lists some 1 million clones; 60% to 80% were seen once. The sample consisted of memory CD4+ T cells sorted from blood. Subset noted: CD45RA-negative fraction. The chain has TRBV29-1 and TRBJ1-2; D gene unclear. The receptor comes from a man aged 18-30 years in good health. This CDR3 reads CSVAASNYGYTF. Here the CDR3 DNA reads TGCAGCGTTGCGGCAAGTAACTATGGCTACACCTTC.